These 25 T cell receptor beta chains were all obtained from the same sample, sequenced in a study of T cells in Graves' hyperthyroidism and ophthalmopathy. Researchers amplified the TCR beta CDR3 regions from RNA transcripts. The primer set for the first-round RT-PCR of the TCR CDR3 was HTBI. TCRdb reprocessed the multiplex PCR reads with MiXCR, giving one entry per CDR3 protein. The sample shows 400,000 or so distinct CDR3 sequences, more than 12% of them seen only once. The sample consisted of blood. The receptors stem from a man in his fifties with Graves' ophthalmopathy.

The chain uses TRBV11-2 and TRBJ2-4; D ambiguous. Deletions cut 1 base from V and 10 bases from J, with 5 bases between. The CDR3 length is 11 residues. CDR1 and CDR2 (germline): SGHAT, FQNNGV. The CDR3 region has the DNA TGTGCCAGCAGCTTAGGAGAGATTCAGTACTTC. It specifies CASSLGEIQYF.

In this sample, this clonotype turned up many times. The rearrangement uses TRBV18 and TRBJ2-1; a weak D match, TRBD1 (6 bases). This CDR3 region has 15 residues. The V gene's germline CDR1 is KGHSH and CDR2 LQKENI. The germline V and J ends were trimmed by 4 bases and 0 bases, with 10 bases remaining between them. DNA of the CDR3: TGTGCCAGCTCACGAGACAGGAGCTCCTACAATGAGCAGTTCTTC. It is translated as CASSRDRSSYNEQFF. Drawing the rest from reference TRBV18 and TRBJ2-1, the complete variable domain is NAGVMQNPRHLVRRRGQEARLRCSPMKGHSHVYWYRQLPEEGLKFMVYLQKENIIDESGMPKERFSAEFPKEGPSILRIQQVVRGDSAAYFCASSRDRSSYNEQFFGPGTRLTVL.

This clonotype has at least ten counts. This chain's CDR3 is CAWSPTTGTQYF. The DNA for the CDR3 is TGTGCCTGGAGTCCTACGACTGGAACGCAGTATTTT. J is TRBJ2-3 and V is TRBV30; D call uncertain. The germline V gene encodes CDR1 GTSNPN and CDR2 SVGIG (reference sequence). V was shortened by 2 bases and J by 9 bases, with 12 bases between the two germline ends. The CDR3 extends over 12 amino acids.

This clonotype came up a few times. This chain joins TRBV7-9 and TRBJ2-1, with D perhaps TRBD1 or TRBD2 (5 bases each). Per the germline V gene, CDR1 is SEHNR and CDR2 is FQNEAQ (reference sequence). V lost 7 bases and J 9 bases, leaving 19 bases between the germline ends. The CDR3 length is 14 residues. CDR3 region: CASNHVGETPEQFF. The CDR3 nucleotides are TGTGCCAGCAACCACGTGGGGGAGACCCCTGAGCAGTTCTTC.

This clonotype was found a few times. This chain joins TRBV24-1 and TRBJ2-7; 8 bases are shared with TRBD1. With 4 bases clipped from V and 5 bases from J, the junction kept 9 bases outside the gene matches. CDR1 is KGHDR and CDR2 is SFDVKD in the germline V gene. The CDR3 spans 15 residues. The CDR3 reads CATSDSTWTGNEQYF. The DNA for the CDR3 is TGTGCCACCAGTGACTCCACGTGGACAGGGAACGAGCAGTACTTC.

This clonotype was observed many times. The chain combines TRBV5-6 with TRBJ2-7; D perhaps matches TRBD1 (6 bases). Per germline, CDR1 SGHDT and CDR2 YYEEEE. Trimming cost V 4 bases and J 1 base, with 15 bases left between them. The CDR3 extends over 15 amino acids. The chain's CDR3 is CASSATGFQSYEQYF. DNA for the CDR3: TGTGCCAGCAGCGCGACAGGTTTTCAGTCCTACGAGCAGTACTTC. The full variable domain, with the rest looked up from reference TRBV5-6 and TRBJ2-7, is DAGVTQSPTHLIKTRGQQVTLRCSPKSGHDTVSWYQQALGQGPQFIFQYYEEEERQRGNFPDRFSGHQFPNYSSELNVNALLLGDSALYLCASSATGFQSYEQYFGPGTRLTVT.

A remark on this clonotype: One end of the junction fails to match germline, which may point to a read error. This chain joins TRBV28 and TRBJ2-7, with a possible D match to TRBD2 (5 bases). CDR1 is MDHEN, CDR2 SYDVKM, per germline. This CDR3 has 18 amino acids. The CDR3 DNA is TGTGCCAGCAGTTTATTTGTGTCCGGGGTCCGCCACTCCTACGAGCAGGACTTC. This sequence encodes CASSLFVSGVRHSYEQDF.

This clonotype was picked up many times. The chain links TRBV11-1 to TRBJ2-6; the D gene is possibly TRBD2 (5 bases). Germline values: CDR1 SGHAT, CDR2 FQDESV (reference sequence). There are 17 residues in the CDR3. V was shortened by 5 bases and J by 0 bases, with 14 bases between the two germline ends. The DNA of the CDR3 is TGTGCCAGCAGCCATCGTCCGGGAAGCTCTGGGGCCAACGTCCTGACTTTC. Its protein is CASSHRPGSSGANVLTF.

This clonotype was counted ten times or more. The chain uses TRBV12-3 or TRBV12-4 and TRBJ1-1, with 9 bases aligning to TRBD1. With 9 bases clipped from V and 7 bases from J, the junction kept 9 bases outside the gene matches. The CDR3 runs 13 residues. The CDR3 nucleotides are TGTGCCAGTGCCCGGGACAGGGCTAGTGAAGCTTTCTTT. Its translation is CASARDRASEAFF.

This clonotype showed up just a few times. The chain has TRBV6-2 or TRBV6-3 and TRBJ1-1; D unresolved. V lost 6 bases and J lost 1, with 12 bases in between. Germline V CDR1 and CDR2: MNHEY, SVGEGT. The CDR3 loop spans 14 amino acids. CDR3: CASRSTQRNTEAFF. CDR3 coding DNA: TGTGCCAGCAGATCTACACAAAGGAACACTGAAGCTTTCTTT.

This chain connects TRBV27 to TRBJ2-2; 7 bases fit TRBD1. Per germline, CDR1 MNHEY and CDR2 SMNVEV (reference sequence). Trimming took 4 bases from V and 5 from J; bases not matched to a gene: 7. The CDR3 is 15 residues long. This CDR3 is CASSYTGDGTGELFF. As DNA, the CDR3 is TGTGCCAGCAGTTATACAGGGGACGGGACCGGGGAGCTGTTTTTT.

This clonotype was picked up many times. The CDR3 is CSVARLAGGSYNEQFF. The CDR3 nucleotides read TGCAGCGTTGCCCGACTAGCGGGTGGCTCCTACAATGAGCAGTTCTTC. The rearrangement joins TRBV29-1 to TRBJ2-1; 10 nucleotides agree with TRBD2. This CDR3 spans 16 amino acids. The V and J ends lost 4 bases and 0 bases, in that order; junction bases with no gene match: 6. Germline V gene lookup returns CDR1 SQVTM and CDR2 ANQGSEA.

This clonotype was seen ten or more times. The chain employs TRBV5-4 and TRBJ2-3; 7 bases match TRBD1. The CDR3 is made up of 16 amino acids. V dropped 4 bases and J dropped 3; count of bases not matched to a gene: 11. Germline assignment: CDR1 SGHNT and CDR2 YYREEE (reference sequence). The DNA for the CDR3 is TGTGCCAGCAGCCCCGGGTTAGGGGGCATGACAGATACGCAGTATTTT. Protein: CASSPGLGGMTDTQYF.

This clonotype was seen ten or more times. This chain joins TRBV2 and TRBJ2-1, with D possibly being TRBD2 (6 bases). Trimming removed 2 bases from V and 0 bases from J, with 14 bases in between. Germline lookup yields CDR1 SNHLY and CDR2 FYNNEI. The CDR3 loop spans 17 amino acids. CDR3 sequence reads: CASSEPRTTSSYNEQFF. The CDR3 nucleotides read TGTGCCAGCAGTGAACCCAGGACTACGAGCTCCTACAATGAGCAGTTCTTC.

This clonotype came up many times. The chain joins TRBV18 to TRBJ2-7; D unclear. The CDR3 is 15 amino acids. V was shortened by 0 bases and J by 5 bases, with 14 bases between the two germline ends. Germline V gives CDR1 KGHSH, CDR2 LQKENI. The DNA of the CDR3 is TGTGCCAGCTCACCACCGAACAGAGATGGCGACGAGCAGTACTTC. This sequence encodes CASSPPNRDGDEQYF.

This clonotype was detected many times. The chain combines TRBV3-1 with TRBJ2-5; 7 positions match TRBD2. The CDR3 runs 18 residues. In germline, CDR1 is LGHDT, CDR2 YNNKEL (reference sequence). The V segment lost 0 bases and the J segment 1 base; nucleotides outside the gene matches: 11. The CDR3 DNA is TGTGCCAGCAGCCAAGATTCTCTGCGGGAGAGGGGCCAAGAGACCCAGTACTTC. This gives the protein CASSQDSLRERGQETQYF.

The chain combines TRBV7-2 with TRBJ2-3, with 14 bases aligning to TRBD2. The CDR3 consists of 19 residues. Germline CDR1 is SGHTA and CDR2 is FQGNSA. J gave up 4 bases and V 3 bases, and 12 bases lay outside the gene matches. Here the CDR3 reads CASSLAPGLAGAPADTQYF. CDR3 nucleotide sequence: TGTGCCAGCAGCTTGGCCCCGGGACTAGCGGGAGCGCCGGCAGATACGCAGTATTTT.

In its sample, this clonotype was seen a few times. The chain recombines TRBV6-6 with TRBJ2-7, with 9 bases aligning to TRBD1. Germline CDR1 reads MNHNY; CDR2 reads SVGAGI (reference sequence). Trimming removed 0 bases from V and 1 base from J; junction bases left unmatched: 4. This CDR3 is built from 16 residues. The CDR3 here is CASSYSTGQGSYEQYF. DNA of the CDR3: TGTGCCAGCAGTTACTCGACGGGACAGGGTTCCTACGAGCAGTACTTC.

A note on this clonotype: Just one base apart from a much larger clone, this may be a read error. The V and J genes are TRBV28 and TRBJ1-1; D might be TRBD1 (5 bases). CDR3 length: 13 residues. The germline V gene encodes CDR1 MDHEN and CDR2 SYDVKM. V lost 3 bases to trimming and J lost 6 bases, with 11 bases between them. The CDR3 bases are TGTGCCAGCAGTTTTAGGGGTCGCGCTGAAGCTTTCTTT. Its protein product is CASSFRGRAEAFF.

This clonotype showed up just a few times. The V call is TRBV10-1, the J call TRBJ2-1; 7 positions match TRBD2. The V and J ends lost 3 bases and 6 bases, in that order; junction bases with no gene match: 2. Looked up from germline, CDR1 is WNHNN and CDR2 is SYGVQD (reference sequence). This CDR3 is 13 amino acids long. CDR3: CASSEGGGNEQFF. Written as DNA, the CDR3 is TGCGCCAGCAGTGAAGGCGGGGGCAATGAGCAGTTCTTC.

This clonotype came up a few times. At one end the junction does not follow the germline gene, possibly because of a read error. This chain links TRBV7-9 with TRBJ1-1, with D unclear. Germline CDR1 and CDR2: SEHNR and FQNEAQ (reference sequence). The CDR3 runs 13 residues. In nucleotides, the CDR3 is TGTGCCAGCAGCTGGATAGAGAACGCTGAAGCTTTCTTT. Amino acids: CASSWIENAEAFF.

The table lists this clonotype with many counts. The chain uses TRBV11-2 and TRBJ2-2, with 15 nucleotides matching TRBD2. This CDR3 is 17 amino acids long. With V trimmed by 5 bases and J by 1 base, 2 bases remained unmatched. Germline CDR1 reads SGHAT; CDR2 reads FQNNGV. The CDR3 here is CASSRTSGRGNTGELFF. As DNA, the CDR3 is TGTGCCAGCAGCAGGACTAGCGGGAGGGGGAACACCGGGGAGCTGTTTTTT.

The J gene is TRBJ2-2, the V gene TRBV12-3 or TRBV12-4; the D gene is possibly TRBD2 (6 bases). Trimming took off 6 bases at V and 3 bases at J, with 14 bases between the two ends. This CDR3 comprises 15 residues. CDR3 in DNA: TGTGCCAGCAGGCCTAGGGACTCTTACACCGGGGAGCTGTTTTTT. This translates into CASRPRDSYTGELFF.

The chain links TRBV19 to TRBJ1-1; D possibly corresponds to TRBD1 (5 bases). Germline loops: CDR1 LNHDA, CDR2 SQIVND (reference sequence). V gave up 9 bases and J gave up 4 bases, with 21 bases separating them. The CDR3 has 15 residues. The CDR3 DNA reads TGTGCCAGGCGCAGACCCTCAGGGAACGCCACTGAAGCTTTCTTT. This gives the protein CARRRPSGNATEAFF.

A note on this clonotype: Its ends do not fully match the called genes, so a read error is possible. The V and J genes are TRBV15 and TRBJ2-1; D may be TRBD2 (6 bases). The CDR3 totals 15 residues. The germline CDR1 and CDR2 sequences are LNHNV and YYDKDF (reference sequence). The CDR3 spells CAASIARDGLNEQFF. CDR3 DNA sequence: TGTGCCGCCAGCATTGCGCGGGACGGGCTCAATGAGCAGTTCTTC.